These 20 T cell receptor beta chains share one sample of origin, sequenced in a study of blood T cell repertoires in COVID-19. Produced via immunoSEQ multiplex PCR; TCRdb's table is partial and in-frame only. This table has over 200,000 clones, approximately 91% appearing once. The sequenced sample was peripheral blood. The receptors were gathered from a person aged 18-30 years with COVID-19, enrolled during active disease.

This sequence joins TRBV19 and TRBJ2-7; D may be TRBD1 (5 bases). Germline lookup yields CDR1 LNHDA and CDR2 SQIVND (reference sequence). V gave up 5 bases and J gave up 2 bases, with 13 bases separating them. The CDR3 spans 14 residues. CDR3 in amino acids: CASSRSRVAYEQYF. The CDR3 DNA reads as TGTGCCAGTAGTCGATCCAGGGTCGCCTACGAGCAGTACTTC.

V gene TRBV6-5 combines with J gene TRBJ1-4; D is unresolved. Germline V CDR1 and CDR2: MNHEY, SVGAGI. The CDR3 is 13 amino acids. V gave up 0 bases and J gave up 6 bases, with 5 bases separating them. The CDR3 sequence: CASSYSADEKLFF. The CDR3 coding sequence is TGTGCCAGCAGTTACTCGGCAGATGAAAAACTGTTTTTT.

The chain links TRBV5-1 to TRBJ2-5; tentative D call: TRBD2 (5 bases). The CDR3 has 14 amino acids. With 4 bases removed from V and 4 bases from J, the gap between germline ends came to 14 bases. The germline V gene encodes CDR1 SGHRS and CDR2 YFSETQ. CDR3: CASSPDPAVETQYF. The CDR3 nucleotides read TGCGCCAGCAGCCCAGACCCAGCGGTAGAGACCCAGTACTTC.

The rearrangement joins TRBV5-5 to TRBJ2-7; TRBD2 aligns across 8 bases. The length of the CDR3 is 15 residues. J gave up 2 bases and V 0 bases, and 4 bases lay outside the gene matches. Germline CDR1 and CDR2: SGHKS and YYEKEE (reference sequence). The CDR3 nucleotides are TGTGCCAGCAGCTTGGCGGGGGGGGCAACCTACGAGCAGTACTTC. Amino acid sequence: CASSLAGGATYEQYF.

This chain links TRBV7-9 with TRBJ2-7; 12 bases align to TRBD2. Germline V lookup: CDR1 SEHNR, CDR2 FQNEAQ (reference sequence). The length of the CDR3 is 15 residues. Unmatched junction bases numbered 4, after V lost 4 bases and J lost 3 bases. The chain's CDR3 is CASSSGLAGLYEQYF. The CDR3 DNA reads as TGTGCCAGCAGCTCCGGACTAGCGGGGCTCTACGAGCAGTACTTC. Full variable domain (outside the CDR3, taken from reference TRBV7-9 and TRBJ2-7): DTGVSQNPRHKITKRGQNVTFRCDPISEHNRLYWYRQTLGQGPEFLTYFQNEAQLEKSRLLSDRFSAERPKGSFSTLEIQRTEQGDSAMYLCASSSGLAGLYEQYFGPGTRLTVT.

This chain's CDR3 is CASSMTGIVTEAFF. The CDR3 nucleotides are TGTGCCAGTAGTATGACAGGGATAGTTACTGAAGCTTTCTTT. V is TRBV19 and J is TRBJ1-1, with TRBD1 matching 7 bases. V was pared by 3 bases and J by 5 bases, with 6 bases of the junction left unmatched. The CDR3 is 14 amino acids. Germline V gives CDR1 LNHDA, CDR2 SQIVND (reference sequence).

The rearrangement uses TRBV6-4 and TRBJ2-1, with 12 positions matching TRBD2. V dropped 5 bases and J dropped 4; count of bases not matched to a gene: 3. The CDR3 covers 15 residues. Germline CDR1 reads MRHNA; CDR2 reads SNTAGT. CDR3 bases: TGTGCCAGCAGTTCAGGACTAGCGGGATACAATGAGCAGTTCTTC. It yields the protein CASSSGLAGYNEQFF.

The chain uses TRBV5-1 and TRBJ2-1; 10 bases are shared with TRBD2. The germline V gene has CDR1 SGHRS and CDR2 YFSETQ. V lost 7 bases to trimming and J lost 0 bases; unmatched junction nucleotides: 4. This CDR3 is 15 amino acids long. The CDR3 region is CASGASGSSYNEQFF. CDR3 sequence (DNA): TGCGCCAGCGGGGCTAGCGGGAGCTCCTACAATGAGCAGTTCTTC.

The chain uses TRBV5-1 and TRBJ2-3; no clear D. V was pared by 2 bases and J by 0 bases, with 19 bases between. Germline loops: CDR1 SGHRS, CDR2 YFSETQ. CDR3 length equals 18 residues. The CDR3 nucleotides are TGCGCCAGCAGCTTAGCCGGTTCGTTCGGTCAAAGCACAGATACGCAGTATTTT. This translates into CASSLAGSFGQSTDTQYF.

The chain joins TRBV6-1 to TRBJ2-7; 11 bases are a match to TRBD1. This CDR3 comprises 20 residues. Germline V gives CDR1 MNHNS, CDR2 SASEGT. With V trimmed by 2 bases and J by 2 bases, 17 bases remained unmatched. The CDR3 loop is CASSEIGTGGTPGLPYEQYF. CDR3 in DNA: TGTGCCAGCAGTGAAATCGGGACAGGGGGAACTCCGGGACTTCCCTACGAGCAGTACTTC.

The chain recombines TRBV2 with TRBJ2-1; D perhaps matches TRBD2 (5 bases). V was clipped by 10 bases and J by 2 bases, with 18 bases between them. The CDR3 consists of 15 residues. Germline V gene lookup returns CDR1 SNHLY and CDR2 FYNNEI. Written as DNA, the CDR3 is TGTGCCACCGCCGCGGCGGGCTATACCTACAATGAGCAGTTCTTC. It is translated as CATAAAGYTYNEQFF.

The V and J genes are TRBV4-3 and TRBJ1-3; D is possibly TRBD1 (5 bases). The CDR3 length is 16 residues. Trimming removed 1 base from V and 4 bases from J, with 14 bases in between. From germline, CDR1 is LGHNA and CDR2 YSLEER. DNA of the CDR3: TGCGCCAGCAGCCAAGGACCCCTAGGGGCGGGAAACACCATATATTTT. Translated, it gives CASSQGPLGAGNTIYF.

The chain links TRBV12-3 or TRBV12-4 to TRBJ1-6, with 8 positions matching TRBD1. V shed 4 bases, J shed 9 bases, and the junction held 2 bases outside the gene matches. CDR3 length: 13 residues. The CDR3 sequence: CASSSDRVSPLHF. The CDR3 region has the DNA TGTGCCAGCAGTTCGGACAGGGTTTCACCCCTCCACTTT.

This rearrangement joins TRBV28 to TRBJ1-6; the D is unclear. The germline CDR1 and CDR2 sequences are MDHEN and SYDVKM. This CDR3 is built from 11 residues. V was cut by 2 bases and J by 11 bases, with 4 bases left in between. The CDR3 coding sequence is TGTGCCAGCAGTTTACTACCACCCCTCCACTTT. Encoded protein: CASSLLPPLHF.

The chain has TRBV19 and TRBJ2-5; D unclear. The V end was cut by 8 bases, the J end by 4 bases, with 11 bases between. The CDR3 has 12 residues. Germline loops: CDR1 LNHDA, CDR2 SQIVND (reference sequence). The CDR3: CASRQSGETQYF. CDR3 in DNA: TGTGCCAGTCGCCAGTCGGGAGAGACCCAGTACTTC.

The CDR3 coding sequence is TGTGCCAGCAGTCTCAGGGGGGCCTACGAGCAGTACTTC. It codes for CASSLRGAYEQYF. The V and J genes are TRBV6-6 and TRBJ2-7; weak D call: TRBD1 (7 bases). Trimming pared 5 bases from V and 2 bases from J, leaving 10 bases between. CDR1 and CDR2 (germline): MNHNY, SVGAGI (reference sequence). The CDR3 has 13 residues.

V is TRBV19 and J is TRBJ1-3; D is possibly TRBD1 (6 bases). CDR1 is LNHDA and CDR2 is SQIVND in the germline V gene (reference sequence). V lost 8 bases, J lost 2 bases, and 13 bases lay in between. The CDR3 extends over 14 amino acids. CDR3 DNA: TGTGCCAGTCACACACAGGGTCCTGGAAACACCATATATTTT. The encoded protein is CASHTQGPGNTIYF.

The chain joins TRBV9 to TRBJ2-5; 9 bases fit TRBD2. CDR3 length equals 15 residues. Germline V CDR1 and CDR2: SGDLS, YYNGEE. The junction had 9 bases not matched to a gene; V was cut back by 4 bases and J by 5 bases. CDR3 loop: CASSPMGLASETQYF. CDR3 coding DNA: TGTGCCAGCAGCCCCATGGGACTAGCTTCGGAGACCCAGTACTTC.

The chain is built from TRBV5-4 and TRBJ2-1; D remains unclear. Germline CDR1 reads SGHNT; CDR2 reads YYREEE (reference sequence). This CDR3 region has 15 residues. V was trimmed by 0 bases and J by 0 bases, leaving 7 bases between them. The CDR3: CASSLDSGSYNEQFF. CDR3 nucleotide sequence: TGTGCCAGCAGCTTGGACAGTGGCTCCTACAATGAGCAGTTCTTC.

The chain couples TRBV19 to TRBJ2-7; 8 bases map to TRBD1. The V and J ends lost 3 bases and 1 base, in that order; junction bases with no gene match: 8. The CDR3 totals 16 residues. Per germline, CDR1 LNHDA and CDR2 SQIVND (reference sequence). The CDR3 DNA sequence: TGTGCCAGTAGTATTGCCGGACAGGGTGGGTCCTACGAGCAGTACTTC. Residues: CASSIAGQGGSYEQYF.